Below, one T cell receptor beta chain is given with its context. Its specificity is not known. The entry originates in a study of graft-versus-host responses after intestinal transplantation. Study overall: Transplant types were multivisceral, liver-intestinal, or isolated intestinal. Following induction with anti-thymocyte globulin, all recipients were given tacrolimus and steroids for two to three years. Regarding the study as a whole: Detection of GvH clones occurred in recipient marrow, and some had their first appearance in ileum or blood. Allografts carried high graft-versus-host to host-versus-graft clonal ratios in patients having graft-donor T cell macrochimerism.

Profiled with immunoSEQ multiplex PCR; TCRdb holds only in-frame clones, not every one. The sample includes about 70,000 clones, about 94% of them seen just once. The sequenced sample was unstimulated CD8+ T cells sorted from spleen or lymph node cells, obtained before intestinal transplant. This clonotype originated in a human donor who received an intestinal transplant.

The CDR3 spells CASSQGGNEQFF. The CDR3 DNA is TGTGCCAGCAGCCAAGGAGGCAATGAGCAGTTCTTC. V is TRBV4-2 and J is TRBJ2-1, with D unclear. Per germline, CDR1 LGHNA and CDR2 YNFKEQ. The CDR3 runs 12 residues. Trimming pared 1 base from V and 6 bases from J, leaving 4 bases between.